One and the same sample provided the 18 T cell receptor beta chains below, sequenced in a study of blood T cell repertoires in COVID-19. Here immunoSEQ multiplex PCR was the method, and the copy in TCRdb shows in-frame clones only, minus some. The repertoire holds fewer than 250,000 clones, with about 91% as singletons. Sequencing was done on a sample of peripheral blood. The receptor set was obtained from a man younger than 40 with acute or convalescent COVID-19.

V gene TRBV19 combines with J gene TRBJ2-5; D unresolved. This CDR3 spans 12 amino acids. CDR1 is LNHDA and CDR2 is SQIVND in the germline V gene (reference sequence). V was cut by 7 bases and J by 5 bases, with 11 bases left in between. In DNA form, the CDR3 reads TGTGCCAGTACCACTTTATCCGAGACCCAGTACTTC. Amino acid sequence: CASTTLSETQYF.

The rearrangement joins TRBV30 to TRBJ2-7; TRBD1 might be the D (5 bases). The CDR3 length is 13 residues. Trimming cost V 3 bases and J 2 bases, with 11 bases left between them. The V gene's germline CDR1 is GTSNPN and CDR2 SVGIG (reference sequence). This CDR3 is CAWSQGMAYEQYF. The CDR3, as DNA: TGTGCCTGGAGCCAGGGAATGGCCTACGAGCAGTACTTC.

The chain combines TRBV12-3 or TRBV12-4 with TRBJ1-1, with a possible D match to TRBD1 (6 bases). The V gene lost 0 bases and the J gene lost 7 bases, with 9 bases spanning the gap. The CDR3 extends over 13 amino acids. CDR3 residues: CASSLAAGVEAFF. The CDR3 DNA reads as TGTGCCAGCAGTTTAGCAGCAGGGGTTGAAGCTTTCTTT.

This clone showed up just a few times. The sample contains more than one DNA sequence encoding this CDR3. This chain connects TRBV19 to TRBJ1-1; D unclear. The CDR3 runs 12 residues. V was clipped by 1 base and J by 4 bases, with 4 bases between them. Per germline, CDR1 LNHDA and CDR2 SQIVND (reference sequence). CDR3 bases: TGTGCCAGTAGTATAGGACTCACTGAAGCTTTCTTT. This encodes CASSIGLTEAFF.

The chain couples TRBV5-6 to TRBJ1-3; 10 bases are a match to TRBD1. This CDR3 is 15 amino acids long. CDR1 is SGHDT and CDR2 is YYEEEE in the germline V gene. The V segment lost 4 bases and the J segment 1 base; nucleotides outside the gene matches: 2. CDR3 DNA: TGTGCCAGCAGCCGGACAGGGGGTTCTGGAAACACCATATATTTT. Its protein is CASSRTGGSGNTIYF. Supplemented by reference TRBV5-6 and TRBJ1-3, the full variable domain reads DAGVTQSPTHLIKTRGQQVTLRCSPKSGHDTVSWYQQALGQGPQFIFQYYEEEERQRGNFPDRFSGHQFPNYSSELNVNALLLGDSALYLCASSRTGGSGNTIYFGEGSWLTVV.

This chain links TRBV25-1 with TRBJ1-2; the match to TRBD1 covers 8 bases. From germline, CDR1 is MGHDK and CDR2 SYGVNS. The V gene end was trimmed by 6 bases and the J gene end by 7 bases; junction bases not matched to a gene: 16. This CDR3 region has 16 residues. The CDR3 DNA follows: TGTGCCAGCAGCAAATCTGGACAGGGACGCATCAGTGGCTACACCTTC. This encodes CASSKSGQGRISGYTF.

The DNA for the CDR3 is TGTGCCAGCAGTTCTACCGGGACAGGGAGGTACGAGCAGTACTTC. Translation gives CASSSTGTGRYEQYF. The chain carries TRBV28 and TRBJ2-7; TRBD1 matches 9 bases. Unmatched junction bases numbered 8, after V lost 4 bases and J lost 4 bases. Germline V lookup: CDR1 MDHEN, CDR2 SYDVKM. The CDR3 length is 15 residues.

The V and J genes are TRBV5-1 and TRBJ1-5; TRBD1 is a possible D gene (5 bases). The CDR3 contains 15 residues. Trimming removed 4 bases from V and 3 bases from J, with 14 bases in between. Germline-derived CDR1 and CDR2 are SGHRS and YFSETQ. CDR3: CASSPLAGVNQPQHF. For the CDR3, the DNA is TGCGCCAGCAGCCCCCTGGCGGGGGTCAATCAGCCCCAGCATTTT.

This sequence joins TRBV11-2 and TRBJ2-7, with 10 nucleotides matching TRBD2. Trimming took 6 bases from V and 1 from J; bases not matched to a gene: 6. This CDR3 comprises 15 residues. CDR1 is SGHAT and CDR2 is FQNNGV in the germline V gene. The CDR3: CASRRTSGLSYEQYF. The CDR3, as DNA: TGTGCCAGCAGGCGGACTAGCGGATTATCCTACGAGCAGTACTTC.

V usage is TRBV19 and J usage is TRBJ2-7; TRBD2 is a possible D gene (5 bases). The CDR3 is 13 residues long. Germline V gene data show CDR1 as LNHDA and CDR2 as SQIVND (reference sequence). Trimming took off 6 bases at V and 6 bases at J, with 15 bases between the two ends. CDR3 amino acids: CASSSDTGSEQYF. The DNA for the CDR3 is TGTGCCAGTAGCTCCGATACGGGGAGCGAGCAGTACTTC.

Concerning this clone itself: This specimen includes other DNA sequences encoding the same CDR3. The chain recombines TRBV7-2 with TRBJ2-3, with 9 bases fitting TRBD1. J was trimmed by 0 bases and V by 3 bases; bases with no gene match: 1. This CDR3 comprises 15 residues. Looked up from germline, CDR1 is SGHTA and CDR2 is FQGNSA. CDR3 sequence: CASSLGTGSTDTQYF. DNA for the CDR3: TGTGCCAGCAGCTTGGGGACAGGGAGCACAGATACGCAGTATTTT.

This chain links TRBV10-3 with TRBJ2-1; D ambiguous. The V and J ends lost 0 bases and 3 bases respectively, with 3 bases between them. This CDR3 has 13 residues. CDR1 is ENHRY and CDR2 is SYGVKD in the germline V gene. CDR3 nucleotides: TGTGCCATCAGTGAGTCTAGCTACAATGAGCAGTTCTTC. This encodes CAISESSYNEQFF.

V usage is TRBV19 and J usage is TRBJ1-2; 8 bases align to TRBD1. The CDR3 runs to 13 residues. Unmatched junction bases numbered 9, after V lost 11 bases and J lost 4 bases. Germline V lookup: CDR1 LNHDA, CDR2 SQIVND (reference sequence). Here the CDR3 DNA reads TGTGCCGGTTCAGACAGGGGCCCCTATGGCTACACCTTC. Its translation is CAGSDRGPYGYTF.

This chain links TRBV20-1 with TRBJ2-2, with 7 bases lining up with TRBD2. J lost 6 bases, V lost 3 bases, and 7 bases had no gene match. Germline V gene data show CDR1 as DFQATT and CDR2 as SNEGSKA (reference sequence). There are 14 residues in the CDR3. The chain's CDR3 is CSASNLAVSGELFF. The CDR3 DNA follows: TGCAGTGCTAGTAACCTAGCGGTTTCCGGGGAGCTGTTTTTT.

The rearrangement links TRBV4-2 to TRBJ1-3; D not certain. This CDR3 region has 16 residues. Trimming stripped 5 bases from V and 0 bases from J, with 14 bases between. Germline values: CDR1 LGHNA, CDR2 YNFKEQ. The CDR3 sequence is CASSSPDYYSGNTIYF. Written as DNA, the CDR3 is TGTGCCAGCAGCAGCCCGGACTACTACTCTGGAAACACCATATATTTT.

This clone was seen a few times. This chain joins TRBV3-1 (or the pseudogene TRBV3-2) and TRBJ2-7, with 8 bases fitting TRBD1. J was trimmed by 7 bases and V by 5 bases; bases with no gene match: 10. Germline CDR1 LGHDT, CDR2 YNNKEL (reference sequence). The CDR3 runs 14 residues. The CDR3 loop reads CASSSRDTGGEQYF. In DNA form, the CDR3 reads TGTGCCAGCAGCTCCCGGGACACAGGGGGGGAGCAGTACTTC.

This chain connects TRBV1 to TRBJ2-7; TRBD1, the table's D call, lacks a check against the DNA. TRBV1 is noted as a pseudogene. The CDR3 length is 16 residues. The CDR3 bases are TGCACCAGCAGCCAGGAAAGGACAGGGTTTCCCTACGAGCAGTACTTC. Translation gives CTSSQERTGFPYEQYF.

This chain links TRBV6-2 or TRBV6-3 with TRBJ1-5, with TRBD1 as a possible D gene (6 bases). Trimming stripped 6 bases from V and 2 bases from J, with 17 bases between. The CDR3 loop spans 16 amino acids. Germline V gene data show CDR1 as MNHEY and CDR2 as SVGEGT. CDR3 region: CASSKSARGRNQPQHF. The CDR3 nucleotides read TGTGCCAGCAGCAAATCCGCCAGGGGACGCAATCAGCCCCAGCATTTT.